The next 25 T cell receptor beta chains were all read from a single sample in a study of brain T cells in children with intractable seizures. The repertoire was sequenced with immunoSEQ multiplex PCR; TCRdb's copy has only in-frame clones and lacks some. The table lists hundreds of thousands of clones, 93% of them singletons, with under 7% in the top ten. The sample's time point: blood from clinic visit 5 months post-surgery; TSC patient then seizure free. The specimen was peripheral blood, collected about 5 months after surgery. These receptors were collected from a boy younger than two with tuberous sclerosis and intractable seizures.

This chain links TRBV5-6 with TRBJ2-1; 8 nucleotides agree with TRBD1. Trimming at V came to 3 bases and at J to 4 bases, leaving 3 bases not matched to a gene. This CDR3 spans 14 amino acids. Germline loops: CDR1 SGHDT, CDR2 YYEEEE. The CDR3 spells CASSWGQEYNEQFF. CDR3 in DNA: TGTGCCAGCAGCTGGGGACAGGAGTACAATGAGCAGTTCTTC.

The chain combines TRBV7-8 with TRBJ2-3; 7 positions agree with TRBD2. With V trimmed by 4 bases and J by 3 bases, 7 bases remained unmatched. The CDR3 spans 15 residues. CDR1 and CDR2 from the germline V gene are SGHVS and FQNEAQ. The DNA for the CDR3 is TGTGCCAGCAGCTCCCCCGGGGGGTGGACAGATACGCAGTATTTT. Translation gives CASSSPGGWTDTQYF. The full variable domain, with the rest looked up from reference TRBV7-8 and TRBJ2-3, is GAGVSQSPRYKVAKRGQDVALRCDPISGHVSLFWYQQALGQGPEFLTYFQNEAQLDKSGLPSDRFFAERPEGSVSTLKIQRTQQEDSAVYLCASSSPGGWTDTQYFGPGTRLTVL.

In its sample, this clone was seen a few times. The V and J genes are TRBV11-3 and TRBJ1-6; no reliable D call. This CDR3 comprises 12 residues. The V gene lost 4 bases and the J gene lost 7 bases, with 5 bases spanning the gap. Germline V gives CDR1 SGHNT, CDR2 YENEEA. The CDR3 here is CASSSGNSPLHF. Written as DNA, the CDR3 is TGTGCCAGCAGCTCCGGGAATTCACCCCTCCACTTT.

The rearrangement joins TRBV5-1 to TRBJ1-4; 9 bases map to TRBD1. The CDR3 loop spans 14 amino acids. Germline V lookup: CDR1 SGHRS, CDR2 YFSETQ. V shed 4 bases and J 6 bases; nucleotides not matched to a gene: 4. CDR3 protein: CASSLGQGYEKLFF. DNA of the CDR3: TGCGCCAGCAGCCTGGGACAGGGATATGAAAAACTGTTTTTT.

This chain connects TRBV3-1 (or the pseudogene TRBV3-2) to TRBJ2-1, with 10 bases identical to TRBD2. The CDR3 totals 14 residues. After removal of 4 bases from V and 4 bases from J, the junction contained 1 base not matched to a gene. CDR1 is LGHDT, CDR2 YNNKEL, per germline (reference sequence). The CDR3: CASSLSGGYNEQFF. For the CDR3, the DNA is TGTGCCAGCAGCCTTAGCGGGGGGTACAATGAGCAGTTCTTC.

The CDR3 DNA sequence: TGTGCCACCAGCAGGGCGGGGACAGGGTACTCACCCCTCCACTTT. This translates into CATSRAGTGYSPLHF. The chain is built from TRBV15 and TRBJ1-6, with TRBD1 matching 9 bases. The germline V gene encodes CDR1 LNHNV and CDR2 YYDKDF (reference sequence). This CDR3 region has 15 residues. Trimming at V came to 3 bases and at J to 10 bases, leaving 7 bases not matched to a gene.

The chain has TRBV29-1 and TRBJ1-1, with 7 bases identical to TRBD1. The CDR3 has 12 residues. V lost 8 bases and J lost 4; bases outside the gene matches: 7. The germline gives CDR1 SQVTM, CDR2 ANQGSEA. The CDR3 region has the DNA TGCAGCCATGACAGGGAAACCACTGAAGCTTTCTTT. This sequence encodes CSHDRETTEAFF.

The chain has TRBV12-3 or TRBV12-4 and TRBJ1-2; no firm D call. This CDR3 spans 10 amino acids. V was pared by 6 bases and J by 8 bases, with 7 bases between. The CDR3: CASSRGGYTF. DNA for the CDR3: TGTGCCAGCAGCCGAGGGGGCTACACCTTC.

The chain employs TRBV10-3 and TRBJ2-3, with 15 positions matching TRBD2. Germline V gives CDR1 ENHRY, CDR2 SYGVKD. V trimming: 8 bases; J trimming: 4 bases; junction bases outside the gene matches: 1. The CDR3 contains 14 residues. The CDR3 spells CAIGLAGGSDTQYF. For the CDR3, the DNA is TGTGCCATCGGACTAGCGGGAGGGTCAGATACGCAGTATTTT.

The J gene is TRBJ1-6, the V gene TRBV30; D gene unclear. Germline assignment: CDR1 GTSNPN and CDR2 SVGIG (reference sequence). The CDR3 extends over 12 amino acids. V was clipped by 4 bases and J by 9 bases, with 10 bases between them. The chain's CDR3 is CAWNPPGSPLHF. DNA for the CDR3: TGTGCCTGGAATCCTCCCGGTTCACCCCTCCACTTT. The full variable domain, its missing parts supplied by reference TRBV30 and TRBJ1-6, is SQTIHQWPATLVQPVGSPLSLECTVEGTSNPNLYWYRQAAGRGLQLLFYSVGIGQISSEVPQNLSASRPQDRQFILSSKKLLLSDSGFYLCAWNPPGSPLHFGNGTRLTVT.

The V call is TRBV6-6, the J call TRBJ1-4; D gene uncertain. This CDR3 spans 14 amino acids. Trimming removed 8 bases from V and 11 bases from J, with 21 bases in between. Germline V gene sequence: CDR1 MNHNY, CDR2 SVGAGI (reference sequence). In nucleotides, the CDR3 is TGTGCCAGCGCTTCACGGTCGCTCTCCCGTAAACTGTTTTTT. It encodes CASASRSLSRKLFF.

The chain combines TRBV2 with TRBJ2-2; 11 nucleotides align to TRBD2. Losses at the gene ends were 6 bases for V and 3 bases for J; bases not matched to a gene: 12. CDR3 length: 18 amino acids. Germline CDR1 and CDR2: SNHLY and FYNNEI. CDR3: CASRGSGLADLYTGELFF. The CDR3 DNA sequence: TGTGCCAGCAGGGGGTCGGGACTAGCGGACCTATACACCGGGGAGCTGTTTTTT.

The rearrangement uses TRBV4-1 and TRBJ1-4, with D possibly matching TRBD1 (6 bases). The V gene's germline CDR1 is MGHRA and CDR2 YSYEKL. The CDR3 spans 18 residues. Trimming stripped 0 bases from V and 3 bases from J, with 17 bases between. The CDR3 DNA reads TGCGCCAGCAGCCAAGATATAAGGGTGGGGGCGGCTAATGAAAAACTGTTTTTT. This codes for CASSQDIRVGAANEKLFF.

CDR3 in DNA: TGTGCCAGTAGTATGACAGGGGATAATCAGCCCCAGCATTTT. Its protein is CASSMTGDNQPQHF. The genes are TRBV19 and TRBJ1-5; 8 bases are a match to TRBD1. Germline V gene lookup returns CDR1 LNHDA and CDR2 SQIVND (reference sequence). The CDR3 is 14 residues long. Unmatched junction bases numbered 2, after V lost 3 bases and J lost 4 bases.

The genes are TRBV9 and TRBJ2-7, with a possible D match to TRBD1 (6 bases). There are 15 residues in the CDR3. Trimming took 2 bases from V and 0 from J, leaving 12 bases between them. Germline V gives CDR1 SGDLS, CDR2 YYNGEE. The CDR3 sequence is CASSVGQASSYEQYF. The CDR3 region has the DNA TGTGCCAGCAGCGTGGGACAAGCGAGCTCCTACGAGCAGTACTTC.

The rearrangement joins TRBV2 to TRBJ2-1; possible D gene TRBD2, 6 bases. Germline-derived CDR1 and CDR2 are SNHLY and FYNNEI. V lost 6 bases and J lost 3, with 15 bases in between. This CDR3 is built from 15 residues. Here the CDR3 DNA reads TGTGCCAGCAGGGTGGAGGGGCAGGTCTACAATGAGCAGTTCTTC. This codes for CASRVEGQVYNEQFF.

The gene calls are TRBV6-5 and TRBJ2-5; TRBD1 agrees at 9 bases. Germline CDR1 is MNHEY and CDR2 is SVGAGI. V dropped 5 bases and J dropped 9; count of bases not matched to a gene: 10. The CDR3 contains 14 residues. CDR3 in DNA: TGTGCCAGCAGTCCCGGGACAGGGTTAAGAGCCCAGTACTTC. This codes for CASSPGTGLRAQYF.

The rearrangement uses TRBV2 and TRBJ1-5, with no clear D. The CDR3 is 13 amino acids. Germline V gene lookup returns CDR1 SNHLY and CDR2 FYNNEI. V was clipped by 5 bases and J by 5 bases, with 10 bases between them. The CDR3: CASSWSADQPQHF. CDR3 DNA: TGTGCCAGCAGTTGGTCAGCCGATCAGCCCCAGCATTTT.

This chain links TRBV19 with TRBJ2-7; the D is unclear. Germline CDR1 and CDR2: LNHDA and SQIVND (reference sequence). V was clipped by 3 bases and J by 2 bases, with 8 bases between them. The CDR3 is 13 residues long. CDR3: CASSMGKTYEQYF. The CDR3 coding sequence is TGTGCCAGTAGTATGGGTAAAACCTACGAGCAGTACTTC. The full variable domain, its missing parts supplied by reference TRBV19 and TRBJ2-7, is DGGITQSPKYLFRKEGQNVTLSCEQNLNHDAMYWYRQDPGQGLRLIYYSQIVNDFQKGDIAEGYSVSREKKESFPLTVTSAQKNPTAFYLCASSMGKTYEQYFGPGTRLTVT.

The J gene is TRBJ2-2, the V gene TRBV18; D call uncertain. In germline, CDR1 is KGHSH, CDR2 LQKENI. Trimming stripped 2 bases from V and 1 base from J, with 8 bases between. There are 15 residues in the CDR3. The CDR3 is CASSPSTLNTGELFF. The CDR3 DNA follows: TGTGCCAGCTCACCATCGACCCTGAACACCGGGGAGCTGTTTTTT.

This clone was seen a single time. The chain carries TRBV29-1 and TRBJ1-1; 7 nucleotides align to TRBD1. The CDR3 is made up of 14 amino acids. Trimming took 7 bases from V and 1 from J; bases not matched to a gene: 9. Germline loops: CDR1 SQVTM, CDR2 ANQGSEA. The CDR3 spells CSARPTGENTEAFF. CDR3 bases: TGCAGCGCAAGACCCACAGGGGAGAACACTGAAGCTTTCTTT.

This chain uses TRBV24-1 with TRBJ2-2; D gene uncertain. The CDR3 consists of 14 residues. V gave up 0 bases and J gave up 5 bases, with 6 bases separating them. Germline V CDR1 and CDR2: KGHDR, SFDVKD. The CDR3 bases are TGTGCCACCAGTGATTTGCTTGGAACCGGGGAGCTGTTTTTT. Protein product: CATSDLLGTGELFF.

The rearrangement uses TRBV18 and TRBJ2-5; 8 bases fit TRBD2. The ends lost 1 base at V and 3 bases at J; junction bases unmatched: 1. The CDR3 has 14 amino acids. CDR1 is KGHSH and CDR2 is LQKENI in the germline V gene. Here the CDR3 reads CASSPQAGEETQYF. CDR3 coding DNA: TGTGCCAGCTCACCACAAGCGGGGGAAGAGACCCAGTACTTC.

The gene calls are TRBV11-2 and TRBJ2-3, with TRBD2 identical over 11 bases. Germline CDR1 is SGHAT and CDR2 is FQNNGV. V lost 2 bases and J lost 6; bases outside the gene matches: 7. The CDR3 covers 16 residues. CDR3 region: CASSLIAGGLGDTQYF. DNA for the CDR3: TGTGCCAGCAGCTTAATAGCGGGGGGGCTCGGGGATACGCAGTATTTT.

The V and J genes are TRBV5-4 and TRBJ1-1, with D perhaps TRBD1 (5 bases). The CDR3 totals 14 residues. Germline V gene lookup returns CDR1 SGHNT and CDR2 YYREEE (reference sequence). Trimming left V 6 bases short and J 4 bases short, with 16 bases between. Here the CDR3 reads CASTLSGSRTEAFF. The CDR3 DNA reads TGTGCCAGCACTCTATCAGGGTCTCGCACTGAAGCTTTCTTT.